This TCR beta chain came from a study of control samples from healthy donors and cancer patients (dated by TCRdb to the early 2020s). The library was generated by the immunoSEQ multiplex PCR assay. The source is immuneACCESS, and TCRdb retained only in-frame sequences with V and J called. Part of the clones is not carried over; for the studies checked, unresolved V genes explain less than half of this, and the remainder is unexplained. For this sample the table gives 35,000 to 55,000 clones, of which around 87% were detected only once. The ten largest clones take up roughly 10% of the sample. CDR1 and CDR2, per the germline V gene (reference sequence), are WNHNN and SYGVQD. Relative to germline, V is 4 bases shorter and J is 6 bases shorter, with 17 bases between their ends. From its cysteine to its phenylalanine, the CDR3 spans 15 amino acids. Just CDR3 DNA is preserved here, 45 bases in frame from base 1.

Regarding this clone: The antigen this receptor binds is unknown. Base qualities were left out, and no much larger clone turns up one base away.

The source is a woman between 55 and 75 years old with lung cancer. The sample comprised PBMCs. The sequence joins TRBV10-1 to TRBJ2-3; there is no confident call for the D gene. The CDR3 protein is CASSGVNFVADTQYF. The sequenced DNA: TGCGCCAGCAGTGGAGTGAACTTCGTTGCGGATACGCAGTATTTT.